A single sample is the source of the 22 T cell receptor beta chains below, sequenced in a study of Ad26.COV2.S vaccination and SARS-CoV-2 variants. Treatment defined: around 19 received Ad26.COV2.S at low or high dose, single or two shots; about 5 received placebo; per-sample allocation not given. The samples date from day 63 after the first vaccine or placebo injection. The protocol was immunoSEQ multiplex PCR, while the TCRdb copy is restricted to in-frame clones and leaves out a portion. The sample lists roughly 350,000 clones, around nine tenths occurring once. The sequences come from peripheral blood, collected in a trial of Ad26.COV2.S vaccine versus placebo. The source of these receptors is a person between 18 and 65 years old who received the Ad26.COV2.S COVID-19 vaccine or a placebo.

This clone was recorded only once. The gene calls are TRBV11-3 and TRBJ2-2, with TRBD1 matching 8 bases. The CDR3 extends over 14 amino acids. From germline, CDR1 is SGHNT and CDR2 YENEEA. Trimming cost V 3 bases and J 5 bases; bases outside gene matches: 2. CDR3 amino acids: CASSLQGATGELFF. Written as DNA, the CDR3 is TGTGCCAGCAGCTTGCAGGGGGCAACCGGGGAGCTGTTTTTT. Full variable domain (remainder filled in from reference TRBV11-3 and TRBJ2-2): EAGVVQSPRYKIIEKKQPVAFWCNPISGHNTLYWYLQNLGQGPELLIRYENEEAVDDSQLPKDRFSAERLKGVDSTLKIQPAELGDSAVYLCASSLQGATGELFFGEGSRLTVL.

The rearrangement joins TRBV28 to TRBJ2-3; no clear D gene. Deletions cut 3 bases from V and 2 bases from J, with 9 bases between. The CDR3 spans 14 residues. The germline CDR1 and CDR2 sequences are MDHEN and SYDVKM. CDR3 residues: CASSFTLFTDTQYF. The CDR3 DNA follows: TGTGCCAGCAGTTTTACACTATTCACAGATACGCAGTATTTT.

The rearrangement uses TRBV19 and TRBJ1-5; 7 bases agree with TRBD1. J lost 2 bases, V lost 7 bases, and 14 bases had no gene match. In germline, CDR1 is LNHDA, CDR2 SQIVND (reference sequence). The CDR3 has 17 amino acids. The DNA of the CDR3 is TGTGCCAGTACCCAAGGGAGCAGGGGGATCGGCAATCAGCCCCAGCATTTT. This codes for CASTQGSRGIGNQPQHF. Looking up the rest from reference TRBV19 and TRBJ1-5 gives the full variable domain: DGGITQSPKYLFRKEGQNVTLSCEQNLNHDAMYWYRQDPGQGLRLIYYSQIVNDFQKGDIAEGYSVSREKKESFPLTVTSAQKNPTAFYLCASTQGSRGIGNQPQHFGDGTRLSIL.

The CDR3 nucleotides read TGCGCCAGCAGCTCCGGCGCTACAGGGGGACTGCGAGAGACCCAGTACTTC. Amino acid sequence: CASSSGATGGLRETQYF. J is TRBJ2-5 and V is TRBV5-1; 8 nucleotides line up with TRBD1. V dropped 3 bases and J dropped 4; count of bases not matched to a gene: 14. Germline V gives CDR1 SGHRS, CDR2 YFSETQ. The CDR3 loop spans 17 amino acids.

The chain carries TRBV4-3 and TRBJ2-3; D is uncertain. The CDR3 has 15 residues. Germline values: CDR1 LGHNA, CDR2 YSLEER. Trimming removed 0 bases from V and 5 bases from J, with 12 bases in between. For the CDR3, the DNA is TGCGCCAGCAGCCAAGAAGGCTATGGAGAAGATACGCAGTATTTT. Its protein is CASSQEGYGEDTQYF.

V is TRBV27 and J is TRBJ2-7; the D is unclear. Per the germline V gene, CDR1 is MNHEY and CDR2 is SMNVEV (reference sequence). Trimming stripped 4 bases from V and 0 bases from J, with 10 bases between. This CDR3 contains 14 residues. The chain's CDR3 is CASSSLDNSYEQYF. Written as DNA, the CDR3 is TGTGCCAGCAGTTCCCTAGACAACTCCTACGAGCAGTACTTC.

The rearrangement uses TRBV28 and TRBJ1-2; the D is unclear. The length of the CDR3 is 11 residues. Per germline, CDR1 MDHEN and CDR2 SYDVKM. For the CDR3, the DNA is TGTGCGTCGGGCGTCTTGGGCGGCTACACCTTC. Protein product: CASGVLGGYTF.

V gene TRBV27 combines with J gene TRBJ2-4; either TRBD1 or TRBD2 may supply D (5 bases each). CDR1 is MNHEY, CDR2 SMNVEV, per germline (reference sequence). The CDR3 length is 16 residues. V was pared by 2 bases and J by 0 bases, with 11 bases between. The CDR3 DNA is TGTGCCAGCAGTTTAAATTTGGGGGTAGCCAAAAACATTCAGTACTTC. Translated, it gives CASSLNLGVAKNIQYF.

Points on this clone: Other DNA sequences within the sample encode an identical CDR3. The CDR3 reads CASSLGMNTEAFF. The CDR3 nucleotides are TGTGCCAGCAGCTTAGGGATGAACACTGAAGCTTTCTTT. The rearrangement joins TRBV7-2 to TRBJ1-1, with D unclear. The V end was cut by 1 base, the J end by 0 bases, with 3 bases between. The CDR3 has 13 residues. Germline CDR1 and CDR2: SGHTA and FQGNSA.

The J gene is TRBJ2-2, the V gene TRBV6-4; D is perhaps TRBD1 (7 bases). Germline CDR1 is MRHNA and CDR2 is SNTAGT. This CDR3 is built from 18 residues. V was clipped by 3 bases and J by 2 bases, with 19 bases between them. The DNA for the CDR3 is TGTGCCAGCAGTGAAGTCCCTCGGCAGGGGGGCAACACCGGGGAGCTGTTTTTT. It is translated as CASSEVPRQGGNTGELFF.

The chain is built from TRBV3-1 (or the pseudogene TRBV3-2) and TRBJ1-2; no definite D call. The CDR3 length is 15 residues. V dropped 1 base and J dropped 7 bases, with 16 bases sitting between them. Germline CDR1 is LGHDT and CDR2 is YNNKEL (reference sequence). The CDR3 protein is CASSQGGFPLSGYTF. The CDR3 region has the DNA TGTGCCAGCAGCCAAGGGGGTTTCCCCCTGAGTGGCTACACCTTC.

DNA for the CDR3: TGCGCCAGCAGCTTGGGAGGGGCTAGCGGGAGGAGAGAACAGTACTTC. This gives the protein CASSLGGASGRREQYF. This chain joins TRBV5-1 and TRBJ2-7, with 11 bases aligning to TRBD2. Germline lookup yields CDR1 SGHRS and CDR2 YFSETQ. J gave up 10 bases and V 0 bases, and 12 bases lay outside the gene matches. This CDR3 is built from 16 residues.

This clone was seen only a few times. The rearrangement links TRBV7-2 to TRBJ2-3; maybe TRBD2 (5 bases). V was cut by 6 bases and J by 6 bases, with 19 bases left in between. Germline assignment: CDR1 SGHTA and CDR2 FQGNSA. The CDR3 has 15 residues. The CDR3 spells CASSIAPWIRDTQYF. The CDR3 nucleotides are TGTGCCAGCAGTATAGCGCCATGGATTCGGGATACGCAGTATTTT.

The chain links TRBV27 to TRBJ2-5, with 8 positions matching TRBD1. V lost 4 bases to trimming and J lost 4 bases; unmatched junction nucleotides: 5. CDR3 length: 14 residues. CDR1 is MNHEY and CDR2 is SMNVEV in the germline V gene (reference sequence). The CDR3 protein is CASSYDRGTETQYF. The DNA for the CDR3 is TGTGCCAGCAGTTATGACAGGGGAACAGAGACCCAGTACTTC.

The chain recombines TRBV11-2 with TRBJ1-4; 7 bases match TRBD1. The CDR3 has 14 residues. CDR1 and CDR2 (germline): SGHAT, FQNNGV. V lost 6 bases to trimming and J lost 8 bases; unmatched junction nucleotides: 9. CDR3 bases: TGTGCCAGCAGTAACAGGGGTTTGGAGGAAAAACTGTTTTTT. Translation gives CASSNRGLEEKLFF.

V gene TRBV27 combines with J gene TRBJ1-2; 7 positions agree with TRBD1. Unmatched junction bases numbered 5, after V lost 3 bases and J lost 7 bases. Germline V gene sequence: CDR1 MNHEY, CDR2 SMNVEV (reference sequence). The CDR3 length is 13 residues. The CDR3 DNA is TGTGCCAGCAGTTTCGCAGGGGGGACTGGCTACACCTTC. Protein product: CASSFAGGTGYTF.

The chain couples TRBV19 to TRBJ1-1; possibly TRBD1 for D (5 bases). V lost 2 bases and J 5 bases, leaving 12 bases between the germline ends. From germline, CDR1 is LNHDA and CDR2 SQIVND (reference sequence). CDR3 length: 14 amino acids. DNA for the CDR3: TGTGCCAGTAGTATACCAGGGAAAGGGACTGAAGCTTTCTTT. Protein: CASSIPGKGTEAFF.

The V and J genes are TRBV18 and TRBJ1-1, with D unresolved. The length of the CDR3 is 14 residues. Germline CDR1 reads KGHSH; CDR2 reads LQKENI. The germline V and J ends were trimmed by 4 bases and 5 bases, with 14 bases remaining between them. In DNA form, the CDR3 reads TGTGCCAGCTCACTCAGAACGCGGGTAACTGAAGCTTTCTTT. Protein: CASSLRTRVTEAFF.

CDR3 DNA sequence: TGTGCCAGCAGTCCCCAGGTGCGGGTGGAAGAAGAGACCCAGTACTTC. Protein sequence: CASSPQVRVEEETQYF. The genes are TRBV28 and TRBJ2-5; weak D call: TRBD2 (5 bases). Germline V gene data show CDR1 as MDHEN and CDR2 as SYDVKM. The CDR3 is made up of 16 amino acids. Trimming took off 5 bases at V and 3 bases at J, with 19 bases between the two ends.

The chain joins TRBV5-1 to TRBJ1-1, with D maybe TRBD1 (5 bases). The V end lost 0 bases, the J end lost 0 bases, and 9 bases lay between the germline ends. The CDR3 is made up of 15 amino acids. The germline CDR1 and CDR2 sequences are SGHRS and YFSETQ. The CDR3 DNA is TGCGCCAGCAGCTTGGGGGGCCGAGTGAACACTGAAGCTTTCTTT. Translated, it gives CASSLGGRVNTEAFF.

The chain uses TRBV5-1 and TRBJ2-4; TRBD1 matches 9 bases. Trimming at V came to 4 bases and at J to 4 bases, leaving 3 bases not matched to a gene. The CDR3 is 14 residues long. Germline V gene data show CDR1 as SGHRS and CDR2 as YFSETQ. The CDR3 bases are TGCGCCAGCAGCCTCGGGACAGGGAAAAACATTCAGTACTTC. It is translated as CASSLGTGKNIQYF.

V is TRBV7-9 and J is TRBJ2-3; unclear D gene. The germline V gene encodes CDR1 SEHNR and CDR2 FQNEAQ (reference sequence). This CDR3 is 13 amino acids long. The V end was cut by 2 bases, the J end by 3 bases, with 6 bases between. CDR3 residues: CASSLLETDTQYF. The CDR3 DNA sequence: TGTGCCAGCAGCTTACTTGAGACAGATACGCAGTATTTT.